The rows below give T cell receptor beta chains drawn from one sample of a study of blood T cell repertoires in COVID-19. The assay was immunoSEQ multiplex PCR, and TCRdb's table has in-frame clones only and misses some. This table has about 70,000 clones, more than 70% appearing once. The sample was peripheral blood. Receptors were obtained from a woman aged 55-75 years with acute or convalescent COVID-19. CDR3s include the opening cysteine and the closing phenylalanine or tryptophan. A D gene is named only where the DNA matches it firmly. A clone size is listed for some rows: how often the clone was seen (once, few, many), or a class if it is expanded.

-	TRBV15	TRBJ1-4	-	TGTGCCACCAGCAGAGGGGGGGTTAATGAAAAACTGTTTTTT	CATSRGGVNEKLFF
TRBD1	TRBV6-5	TRBJ1-1	-	TGTGCCAGCAGTTACACAGGGGGCCGAAACACTGAAGCTTTCTTT	CASSYTGGRNTEAFF
-	TRBV7-2	TRBJ2-2	-	TGTGCCAGCAGCTTTTTAGGGGTGGTCGGGGAGCTGTTTTTT	CASSFLGVVGELFF
-	TRBV28	TRBJ2-1	-	TGTGCCAGCAGTTTCCAGGACAGCTCCTACAATGAGCAGTTCTTC	CASSFQDSSYNEQFF
-	TRBV6-5	TRBJ1-1	once	TGTGCCAGCAGTTACTCGGGGACTGGGGGCACTGAAGCTTTCTTT	CASSYSGTGGTEAFF
-	TRBV6-5	TRBJ2-7	-	TGTGCCAGCACCGAACCGACACCTTCCTACGAGCAGTACTTC	CASTEPTPSYEQYF
TRBD1	TRBV6-1	TRBJ2-7	-	TGTGCCAGCAGTGAAATCCCGCTGGACAGGGTAGAGCAGTACTTC	CASSEIPLDRVEQYF
-	TRBV2	TRBJ1-4	once	TGTGCCAGCAGCAAGCAGGGCCTAACTAATGAAAAACTGTTTTTT	CASSKQGLTNEKLFF
-	TRBV5-1	TRBJ1-2	-	TGCGCCAGCCGAAACGAGAGGGATAGGGTTTCCTATGGCTACACCTTC	CASRNERDRVSYGYTF
-	TRBV12-3/TRBV12-4	TRBJ2-7	-	TGTGCCAGCAGTTTTCGGGGCTCCTACGAGCAGTACTTC	CASSFRGSYEQYF
-	TRBV5-4	TRBJ2-5	-	TGTGCCAGCAGCTTACCGGGACTTGTAGAGACCCAGTACTTC	CASSLPGLVETQYF
-	TRBV4-2	TRBJ2-7	few	TGTGCCAGCAGCCAACCGGGTGGGGCATACGAGCAGTACTTC	CASSQPGGAYEQYF
-	TRBV11-3	TRBJ2-2	-	TGTGCCAGCAGCACGGGACTCCAGAACACCGGGGAGCTGTTTTTT	CASSTGLQNTGELFF
-	TRBV5-1	TRBJ1-1	-	TGCGCCAGCAAGCGGACAGTGAACACTGAAGCTTTCTTT	CASKRTVNTEAFF
-	TRBV11-2	TRBJ1-5	-	TGTGCCAGCAGCCGAGGACAGTATAGCAATCAGCCCCAGCATTTT	CASSRGQYSNQPQHF
-	TRBV9	TRBJ1-2	-	TGTGCCAGCAGTGGGAGACGGGCCCGGGATGGCTACACCTTC	CASSGRRARDGYTF
TRBD1	TRBV9	TRBJ1-2	few	TGTGCCAGCAGCCCTCGGACAGGGAACTATGGCTACACCTTC	CASSPRTGNYGYTF
TRBD1	TRBV7-3	TRBJ2-3	-	TGTGCCAGCAGCTTCGGGACAGGCACAGATACGCAGTATTTT	CASSFGTGTDTQYF
TRBD1	TRBV7-7	TRBJ2-1	-	TGTGCTAGCAGTTTCTTGCCGGGACAGGGCGGCGGTGAGCAGTTCTTC	CASSFLPGQGGGEQFF
-	TRBV19	TRBJ2-1	once	TGTGCCAGTAGACAAAGGCAGGCATACAATGAGCAGTTCTTC	CASRQRQAYNEQFF
-	TRBV7-9	TRBJ2-4	-	TGTGCCAGCAGCTCAGGGCATGTGGCCAAAAACATTCAGTACTTC	CASSSGHVAKNIQYF
TRBD1	TRBV9	TRBJ2-2	-	TGTGCCAGCAGCGTAGTTCCGGGACAGGGAGGCGCCGGGGAGCTGTTTTTT	CASSVVPGQGGAGELFF
-	TRBV9	TRBJ1-2	-	TGTGCCAGCAGCGCCCAAACAGCTTTATATGGCTACACCTTC	CASSAQTALYGYTF
TRBD2	TRBV19	TRBJ2-1	-	TGTGCCACCCTCTCCGGGACTAGCGGGGGGTACAATGAGCAGTTCTTC	CATLSGTSGGYNEQFF
-	TRBV5-6	TRBJ1-6	once	TGTGCCAGCAGACTCACAGGCGGGGGAAATTCACCCCTCCACTTT	CASRLTGGGNSPLHF
TRBD1	TRBV5-1	TRBJ1-1	once	TGCGCCAGCAGCTCACAGGGGGGCACTGAAGCTTTCTTT	CASSSQGGTEAFF
-	TRBV5-6	TRBJ1-5	-	TGTGCCAGCAGCCGGGGGGCTGTTGGCCGGGAACAGCCCCAGCATTTT	CASSRGAVGREQPQHF
TRBD1	TRBV6-4	TRBJ2-2	once	TGTGCCAGCAGCCGGGACAGCCCTACCGGGGAGCTGTTTTTT	CASSRDSPTGELFF
-	TRBV7-3	TRBJ2-2	-	TGTGCCAGCAGCTTAAGTGGATCTCCGGGCACCGGGGAGCTGTTTTTT	CASSLSGSPGTGELFF
TRBD1	TRBV5-4	TRBJ1-1	-	TGTGCCAGCAGCTTTGCCCAGGGGGCGCGCACTGAAGCTTTCTTT	CASSFAQGARTEAFF
-	TRBV5-4	TRBJ1-6	-	TGTGCCAGCAGCTTGGGGGGCGACAGTTACAATTCACCCCTCCACTTT	CASSLGGDSYNSPLHF
TRBD2	TRBV7-8	TRBJ2-1	-	TGTGCCAGCAGCTTTGGCCTAGCGGGGGGGAGCTACAATGAGCAGTTCTTC	CASSFGLAGGSYNEQFF
TRBD2	TRBV3-1/TRBV3-2	TRBJ2-1	-	TGTGCCAGCAGCCAAGATGGGACTAGCAGCTCCTACAATGAGCAGTTCTTC	CASSQDGTSSSYNEQFF
-	TRBV9	TRBJ1-3	medium-sized	TGTGCCAGCAGCCCCAACTCTGGAAACACCATATATTTT	CASSPNSGNTIYF
-	TRBV5-4	TRBJ1-2	-	TGTGCCAGCAGTTTGATCGACAGCTATGGCTACACCTTC	CASSLIDSYGYTF
-	TRBV11-1	TRBJ2-1	-	TGTGCCAGCAGCCATCCGGAGCGCAATGAGCAGTTCTTC	CASSHPERNEQFF
-	TRBV27	TRBJ2-2	-	TGTGCCAGCAGTCCCAACCCACCCCGGACCGGGGAGCTGTTTTTT	CASSPNPPRTGELFF